These 11 T cell receptor beta chains were sequenced from one sample in a study of T cell responses to AZD1222 COVID-19 vaccine. Repertoires were generated with immunoSEQ multiplex PCR, while TCRdb's copy carries only in-frame clones and drops some. Of some 130,000 clones listed, approximately 91% are singletons. This specimen consisted of peripheral blood, obtained 28 days after the second AZD1222 dose. These receptors were obtained from an adult who received the AZD1222 COVID-19 vaccine.

This clone occurred once. The V call is TRBV18, the J call TRBJ1-5; D gene ambiguous. The V gene's germline CDR1 is KGHSH and CDR2 LQKENI. V lost 3 bases and J lost 4, with 10 bases in between. This CDR3 is built from 14 residues. The CDR3 reads CASSPDGDNQPQHF. In DNA form, the CDR3 reads TGTGCCAGCTCACCGGACGGGGATAATCAGCCCCAGCATTTT. Full variable domain (outside the CDR3, taken from reference TRBV18 and TRBJ1-5): NAGVMQNPRHLVRRRGQEARLRCSPMKGHSHVYWYRQLPEEGLKFMVYLQKENIIDESGMPKERFSAEFPKEGPSILRIQQVVRGDSAAYFCASSPDGDNQPQHFGDGTRLSIL.

The CDR3 region is CAISAGAGNQPQHF. In DNA, the CDR3 is TGTGCCATCAGTGCGGGGGCGGGCAATCAGCCCCAGCATTTT. The chain employs TRBV10-3 and TRBJ1-5; TRBD1 might be the D (6 bases). The V gene lost 4 bases and the J gene lost 2 bases, with 9 bases spanning the gap. The length of the CDR3 is 14 residues. The germline V gene encodes CDR1 ENHRY and CDR2 SYGVKD.

Regarding this clone: The junction departs from germline at one end; a sequencing error may be responsible. The J gene is TRBJ2-7, the V gene TRBV11-1; 11 bases agree with TRBD2. The germline CDR1 and CDR2 sequences are SGHAT and FQDESV (reference sequence). This CDR3 is 15 amino acids long. The CDR3 DNA follows: TGTGCCAGCAGCGTAGCTAGCGGGAGGCCCTACGAGCAGTACTTC. This sequence encodes CASSVASGRPYEQYF.

This clone has a single count. The chain is built from TRBV20-1 and TRBJ1-5; D is possibly TRBD1 (5 bases). Trimming left V 3 bases short and J 3 bases short, with 12 bases between. This CDR3 has 14 residues. Per the germline V gene, CDR1 is DFQATT and CDR2 is SNEGSKA (reference sequence). CDR3 protein: CSASYRSINQPQHF. The CDR3 bases are TGCAGTGCTAGTTACAGGAGTATCAATCAGCCCCAGCATTTT.

The chain has TRBV27 and TRBJ2-3; maybe TRBD2 (5 bases). This CDR3 contains 16 residues. In germline, CDR1 is MNHEY, CDR2 SMNVEV (reference sequence). Trimming took off 3 bases at V and 2 bases at J, with 15 bases between the two ends. The CDR3 region is CASSLYPSSLTDTQYF. In DNA, the CDR3 is TGTGCCAGCAGTTTGTATCCTAGCAGCCTCACAGATACGCAGTATTTT.

The chain combines TRBV6-5 with TRBJ1-6, with no clear D. V was clipped by 10 bases and J by 10 bases, with 20 bases between them. This CDR3 comprises 14 residues. Germline V gene lookup returns CDR1 MNHEY and CDR2 SVGAGI. CDR3 nucleotides: TGTGCCATCAGCGGACCTACCCCTGACTCACCCCTCCACTTT. It translates to CAISGPTPDSPLHF.

The chain recombines TRBV19 with TRBJ1-4; TRBD1 is a possible D gene (5 bases). Germline CDR1 reads LNHDA; CDR2 reads SQIVND (reference sequence). CDR3 length: 15 amino acids. With 5 bases removed from V and 4 bases from J, the gap between germline ends came to 14 bases. Written as DNA, the CDR3 is TGTGCCAGTAGTGCGGGCTTGGGGGTTAATGAAAAACTGTTTTTT. This sequence encodes CASSAGLGVNEKLFF.

This rearrangement joins TRBV23-1 to TRBJ2-2, with D tentatively TRBD1 (5 bases). TRBV23-1 is annotated as an ORF whose role is uncertain. Trimming shortened V by 2 bases and J by 2 bases, and 9 bases separated the two germline ends. The CDR3 length is 15 residues. CDR3 loop: CASSQRQGNTGELFF. CDR3 DNA: TGCGCCAGCAGTCAAAGGCAGGGCAACACCGGGGAGCTGTTTTTT.

The V and J genes are TRBV4-1 and TRBJ2-5; the D is unclear. The CDR3 is made up of 15 amino acids. Trimming removed 0 bases from V and 5 bases from J, with 13 bases in between. The germline gives CDR1 MGHRA, CDR2 YSYEKL. CDR3 coding DNA: TGCGCCAGCAGCCAAGAGACCCAGTGGGATGAGACCCAGTACTTC. It specifies CASSQETQWDETQYF.

The CDR3 region is CASSLDSHTEAFF. CDR3 in DNA: TGCGCCAGCAGTTTAGACAGCCACACTGAAGCTTTCTTT. The V and J genes are TRBV5-1 and TRBJ1-1; TRBD1 might be the D (5 bases). This CDR3 has 13 amino acids. Looked up from germline, CDR1 is SGHRS and CDR2 is YFSETQ. Trimming pared 5 bases from V and 3 bases from J, leaving 11 bases between.

The J gene is TRBJ1-5, the V gene TRBV19; no firm D call. Germline CDR1 LNHDA, CDR2 SQIVND (reference sequence). The CDR3 is made up of 15 amino acids. Trimming pared 6 bases from V and 3 bases from J, leaving 15 bases between. CDR3 residues: CASSPEGLFNQPQHF. The CDR3 DNA sequence: TGTGCCAGTAGCCCGGAGGGCCTATTCAATCAGCCCCAGCATTTT.